A single sample is the source of the 27 T cell receptor beta chains below, sequenced in a study of CD8 T cells in Susac syndrome. RNA in amounts of about 0.5 to 1 ug was reverse transcribed with random hexamers. TCRdb processed the immunoSEQ multiplex PCR reads anew with MiXCR; each CDR3 protein has one entry. The table records about 160,000 distinct CDR3 sequences, about 93% of them present only once. Sequenced material: CD4+ T cells from PBMCs. These receptors all come from a human donor in good health.

This sequence joins TRBV2 and TRBJ2-7; 12 bases are a match to TRBD2. The V gene end was trimmed by 5 bases and the J gene end by 2 bases; junction bases not matched to a gene: 13. Germline assignment: CDR1 SNHLY and CDR2 FYNNEI. This CDR3 is built from 18 residues. The CDR3 DNA reads TGTGCCAGCAGTAGACCGGGACTAGCGGGTTCTCCACCCTACGAGCAGTACTTC. Translating gives CASSRPGLAGSPPYEQYF.

This clonotype was seen a single time. The chain has TRBV7-9 and TRBJ2-2; 9 nucleotides line up with TRBD1. V was pared by 5 bases and J by 3 bases, with 4 bases of the junction left unmatched. CDR3 length: 15 amino acids. Germline CDR1 SEHNR, CDR2 FQNEAQ (reference sequence). The CDR3 nucleotides read TGTGCCAGCAGCCCCTGGACAGGGGACACCGGGGAGCTGTTTTTT. This codes for CASSPWTGDTGELFF.

J is TRBJ1-1 and V is TRBV5-1; weak D call: TRBD1 (5 bases). Trimming left V 4 bases short and J 8 bases short, with 12 bases between. Germline CDR1 SGHRS, CDR2 YFSETQ. The CDR3 contains 12 residues. The CDR3 loop is CASSRDGREAFF. The CDR3 bases are TGCGCCAGCAGCCGGGACGGGAGGGAAGCTTTCTTT. The full variable domain, completed using reference TRBV5-1 and TRBJ1-1, is KAGVTQTPRYLIKTRGQQVTLSCSPISGHRSVSWYQQTPGQGLQFLFEYFSETQRNKGNFPGRFSGRQFSNSRSEMNVSTLELGDSALYLCASSRDGREAFFGQGTRLTVV.

The chain couples TRBV19 to TRBJ2-1; tentatively, D is TRBD1 or TRBD2 (5 bases each). The CDR3 has 17 amino acids. Trimming took 0 bases from V and 3 from J, leaving 15 bases between them. Germline V gene data show CDR1 as LNHDA and CDR2 as SQIVND (reference sequence). In DNA, the CDR3 is TGTGCCAGTAGTATAGAAGGGGCAGGAGGCATCTACAATGAGCAGTTCTTC. This gives the protein CASSIEGAGGIYNEQFF.

The chain couples TRBV19 to TRBJ2-1, with 8 positions matching TRBD1. Germline V gives CDR1 LNHDA, CDR2 SQIVND (reference sequence). Trimming took 5 bases from V and 1 from J; bases not matched to a gene: 4. CDR3 size: 15 residues. CDR3 sequence: CASSATGGSYNEQFF. The CDR3 nucleotides are TGTGCCAGTAGTGCCACAGGGGGTTCCTACAATGAGCAGTTCTTC.

The chain links TRBV20-1 to TRBJ2-6; weak D call: TRBD1 (5 bases). Germline V CDR1 and CDR2: DFQATT, SNEGSKA (reference sequence). V lost 3 bases and J 0 bases, leaving 9 bases between the germline ends. CDR3 length equals 15 residues. CDR3 bases: TGCAGTGCTAGGGACACAAGCTCTGGGGCCAACGTCCTGACTTTC. This encodes CSARDTSSGANVLTF.

The CDR3 sequence is CASSEAMSQGRGYTF. The CDR3 DNA follows: TGTGCCAGCAGTGAAGCGATGAGTCAGGGTAGGGGCTACACCTTC. The rearrangement joins TRBV6-1 to TRBJ1-2; D possibly corresponds to TRBD1 (5 bases). The V and J ends lost 0 bases and 8 bases respectively, with 16 bases between them. The CDR3 extends over 15 amino acids. Germline assignment: CDR1 MNHNS and CDR2 SASEGT.

The genes are TRBV7-8 and TRBJ2-7; D remains ambiguous. The CDR3 has 13 amino acids. Germline assignment: CDR1 SGHVS and CDR2 FQNEAQ. V gave up 0 bases and J gave up 3 bases, with 6 bases separating them. The CDR3, as DNA: TGTGCCAGCAGCTTAGCCGCGGACTACGAGCAGTACTTC. Its translation is CASSLAADYEQYF.

The V and J genes are TRBV19 and TRBJ2-5, with unresolved D. From germline, CDR1 is LNHDA and CDR2 SQIVND (reference sequence). V was clipped by 2 bases and J by 5 bases, with 9 bases between them. This CDR3 is built from 13 residues. CDR3 sequence (DNA): TGTGCCAGTAGTATATCCTCCCGGGAGACCCAGTACTTC. This sequence encodes CASSISSRETQYF.

The chain uses TRBV3-1 and TRBJ2-5; D is undetermined. V shed 1 base and J shed 5 bases, with 5 bases lying between them. CDR3 length: 12 amino acids. Germline V lookup: CDR1 LGHDT, CDR2 YNNKEL (reference sequence). CDR3 DNA: TGTGCCAGCAGCCAAGGAGAGGAGACCCAGTACTTC. This gives the protein CASSQGEETQYF.

This rearrangement joins TRBV18 to TRBJ1-1; 8 positions agree with TRBD1. The germline V gene encodes CDR1 KGHSH and CDR2 LQKENI. The J segment lost 3 bases and the V segment lost 8 bases, leaving 14 bases of the junction unmatched. The CDR3 has 16 residues. The CDR3 region has the DNA TGTGCCAGCCAGCGAAACAGGGGGGGATACGACACTGAAGCTTTCTTT. Its protein is CASQRNRGGYDTEAFF. Drawing the rest from reference TRBV18 and TRBJ1-1, the complete variable domain is NAGVMQNPRHLVRRRGQEARLRCSPMKGHSHVYWYRQLPEEGLKFMVYLQKENIIDESGMPKERFSAEFPKEGPSILRIQQVVRGDSAAYFCASQRNRGGYDTEAFFGQGTRLTVV.

The V and J genes are TRBV9 and TRBJ2-3, with a weak D call TRBD2 (6 bases). The germline gives CDR1 SGDLS, CDR2 YYNGEE. With 0 bases removed from V and 2 bases from J, the gap between germline ends came to 7 bases. The CDR3 has 14 amino acids. The chain's CDR3 is CASSVADYTDTQYF. CDR3 nucleotide sequence: TGTGCCAGCAGCGTAGCGGACTACACAGATACGCAGTATTTT.

The rearrangement joins TRBV3-1 to TRBJ2-1, with D unresolved. Germline-derived CDR1 and CDR2 are LGHDT and YNNKEL (reference sequence). Trimming stripped 2 bases from V and 6 bases from J, with 11 bases between. This CDR3 is built from 14 residues. As DNA, the CDR3 is TGTGCCAGCAGCCAACCCGACTTGGGCAATGAGCAGTTCTTC. Translating gives CASSQPDLGNEQFF.

This clonotype was seen a handful of times. V gene TRBV7-2 combines with J gene TRBJ2-5, with D possibly matching TRBD1 (5 bases). The V gene lost 3 bases and the J gene lost 0 bases, with 8 bases spanning the gap. Germline values: CDR1 SGHTA, CDR2 FQGNSA. The CDR3 runs 14 residues. The CDR3 region has the DNA TGTGCCAGCAGCTTGGCAGGGTACCAAGAGACCCAGTACTTC. The encoded protein is CASSLAGYQETQYF.

A note on this clonotype: A junction end diverges from the germline sequence, so it may reflect a read error. The J gene is TRBJ1-2, the V gene TRBV6-1, with 8 bases that match TRBD1. There are 15 residues in the CDR3. Germline CDR1 MNHNS, CDR2 SASEGT. The DNA for the CDR3 is TGTGCCAGCAGCGAAGGGGCAGGGGGCGCGTGGGGCTACACCTTC. Amino acids: CASSEGAGGAWGYTF.

V gene TRBV24-1 combines with J gene TRBJ2-3, with D perhaps being TRBD1 or TRBD2 (6 bases each). The germline V gene encodes CDR1 KGHDR and CDR2 SFDVKD. V was clipped by 4 bases and J by 1 base, with 11 bases between them. This CDR3 spans 15 amino acids. The CDR3 region is CATSESEGGTDTQYF. The CDR3 region has the DNA TGTGCCACCAGTGAGTCGGAGGGGGGCACAGATACGCAGTATTTT.

The rearrangement joins TRBV5-1 to TRBJ1-1; the D is unclear. V lost 3 bases and J 1 base, leaving 16 bases between the germline ends. Germline V gives CDR1 SGHRS, CDR2 YFSETQ. The CDR3 has 16 amino acids. The CDR3 here is CASSSQTPLTNTEAFF. CDR3 bases: TGCGCCAGCAGCTCCCAGACGCCCTTAACGAACACTGAAGCTTTCTTT. Full variable domain (remainder filled in from reference TRBV5-1 and TRBJ1-1): KAGVTQTPRYLIKTRGQQVTLSCSPISGHRSVSWYQQTPGQGLQFLFEYFSETQRNKGNFPGRFSGRQFSNSRSEMNVSTLELGDSALYLCASSSQTPLTNTEAFFGQGTRLTVV.

The chain carries TRBV2 and TRBJ2-5, with D possibly TRBD1 on 6 matching bases. CDR1 and CDR2 (germline): SNHLY, FYNNEI. Deletions cut 5 bases from V and 5 bases from J, with 12 bases between. This CDR3 comprises 13 residues. The CDR3 protein is CASSLQGFETQYF. For the CDR3, the DNA is TGTGCCAGCAGTTTACAGGGCTTCGAGACCCAGTACTTC.

The gene calls are TRBV20-1 and TRBJ2-1, with 9 bases lining up with TRBD2. This CDR3 spans 14 amino acids. Germline loops: CDR1 DFQATT, CDR2 SNEGSKA (reference sequence). Trimming at V came to 2 bases and at J to 6 bases, leaving 5 bases not matched to a gene. DNA for the CDR3: TGCAGTGCTAGAAGTAGCGGGGGAGGCAATGAGCAGTTCTTC. This sequence encodes CSARSSGGGNEQFF.

The chain joins TRBV19 to TRBJ1-1; a weak D match, TRBD1 (6 bases). Trimming pared 10 bases from V and 5 bases from J, leaving 23 bases between. Per the germline V gene, CDR1 is LNHDA and CDR2 is SQIVND (reference sequence). The CDR3 length is 15 residues. This CDR3 reads CATARQGGGLTEAFF. In nucleotides, the CDR3 is TGTGCCACGGCGAGGCAGGGAGGGGGATTGACTGAAGCTTTCTTT.

The CDR3 DNA reads TGCAGTGCGAGACAGGGGAACAATCAGCCCCAGCATTTT. Its translation is CSARQGNNQPQHF. The V call is TRBV20-1, the J call TRBJ1-5; 8 bases line up with TRBD1. Losses at the gene ends were 6 bases for V and 3 bases for J; bases not matched to a gene: 4. Germline assignment: CDR1 DFQATT and CDR2 SNEGSKA (reference sequence). This CDR3 is 13 amino acids long.

CDR3 amino acids: CASSLWAGTDYGYTF. The CDR3 bases are TGTGCCAGCAGTTTATGGGCCGGGACAGACTATGGCTACACCTTC. The gene calls are TRBV27 and TRBJ1-2; TRBD1 agrees at 7 bases. In germline, CDR1 is MNHEY, CDR2 SMNVEV (reference sequence). V shed 1 base, J shed 3 bases, and the junction held 5 bases outside the gene matches. The CDR3 runs 15 residues.

The rearrangement links TRBV27 to TRBJ2-1; 9 nucleotides match TRBD2. The length of the CDR3 is 17 residues. The germline gives CDR1 MNHEY, CDR2 SMNVEV (reference sequence). The junction had 10 bases not matched to a gene; V was cut back by 3 bases and J by 4 bases. The CDR3: CASSFSRRGGVYNEQFF. The DNA of the CDR3 is TGTGCCAGCAGTTTCTCTCGGCGGGGGGGTGTGTACAATGAGCAGTTCTTC.

This clonotype has only one observation. This chain links TRBV2 with TRBJ2-1, with D possibly being TRBD1 (6 bases). V lost 7 bases and J lost 1, with 14 bases in between. The CDR3 is 15 amino acids. The germline V gene encodes CDR1 SNHLY and CDR2 FYNNEI. The DNA of the CDR3 is TGTGCCAGCAATCTGGGGACACCGTCCTACAATGAGCAGTTCTTC. Its translation: CASNLGTPSYNEQFF.

The V and J genes are TRBV18 and TRBJ2-1; possible D gene TRBD2, 5 bases. The CDR3 length is 14 residues. The V gene's germline CDR1 is KGHSH and CDR2 LQKENI. V lost 3 bases and J 5 bases, leaving 11 bases between the germline ends. The CDR3 protein is CASSPFEGDNEQFF. In nucleotides, the CDR3 is TGTGCCAGCTCACCGTTCGAGGGAGACAATGAGCAGTTCTTC.

The J gene is TRBJ1-1, the V gene TRBV2, with D possibly being TRBD1 (6 bases). The germline CDR1 and CDR2 sequences are SNHLY and FYNNEI. This CDR3 spans 13 amino acids. V was cut by 7 bases and J by 1 base, with 10 bases left in between. The CDR3 DNA is TGTGCCAGCAACAGGGCGCCGAACACTGAAGCTTTCTTT. Protein: CASNRAPNTEAFF.

The chain carries TRBV12-5 and TRBJ2-4, with D maybe TRBD1 (5 bases). Germline loops: CDR1 LGHNT, CDR2 FRNRAP. V lost 1 base to trimming and J lost 8 bases, with 12 bases between them. The CDR3 contains 14 residues. The DNA for the CDR3 is TGTGCTAGTGGTTTGGGTTCGGGCAGGGACATTCAGTACTTC. This translates into CASGLGSGRDIQYF.